The 30 T cell receptor beta chains below come from one sample, sequenced in a study of blood T cell repertoires in COVID-19. Some clones are missing from TCRdb's copy, which holds only in-frame ones; the method was immunoSEQ multiplex PCR. Here the sample spans 150,000 to 200,000 clones, 65% to 85% being singletons. Specimen: PBMCs or T cells enriched from blood (not recorded which). These TCRs come from a man between 35 and 55 years old who had recovered from COVID-19.

The chain combines TRBV6-5 with TRBJ1-1; 9 bases map to TRBD1. V gave up 6 bases and J gave up 11 bases; unmatched junction bases: 4. The germline V gene encodes CDR1 MNHEY and CDR2 SVGAGI. The CDR3 has 11 residues. The CDR3, as DNA: TGTGCCAGCAGGAGGACAGGGGAGGCTTTCTTT. It yields the protein CASRRTGEAFF.

This clone was seen a single time. The chain combines TRBV7-2 with TRBJ2-1, with a tentative D call TRBD2 (6 bases). Trimming took 5 bases from V and 5 from J, leaving 13 bases between them. The CDR3 is 14 residues long. Germline CDR1 reads SGHTA; CDR2 reads FQGNSA. The CDR3 spells CASSQRRDDNEQFF. For the CDR3, the DNA is TGTGCCAGCAGCCAGCGGCGGGATGACAATGAGCAGTTCTTC.

This chain uses TRBV20-1 with TRBJ2-3; no clear D gene. The germline V gene has CDR1 DFQATT and CDR2 SNEGSKA (reference sequence). V shed 0 bases and J shed 10 bases, with 8 bases lying between them. CDR3 length: 11 amino acids. This chain's CDR3 is CSARETYAQYF. Written as DNA, the CDR3 is TGCAGTGCTAGAGAAACCTATGCGCAGTATTTT.

V is TRBV7-3 and J is TRBJ2-1, with a possible D match to TRBD2 (6 bases). This CDR3 spans 15 amino acids. V lost 2 bases, J lost 5 bases, and 13 bases lay in between. From germline, CDR1 is SGHTA and CDR2 FQGTGA. For the CDR3, the DNA is TGTGCCAGCAGCTTAGTCTCTGCGGGGAACAATGAGCAGTTCTTC. Amino acid sequence: CASSLVSAGNNEQFF.

V and J are TRBV2 and TRBJ2-3, with 7 bases fitting TRBD1. Germline CDR1 and CDR2: SNHLY and FYNNEI. The CDR3 has 16 residues. V lost 7 bases, J lost 2 bases, and 12 bases stayed unmatched. The CDR3 here is CASKFGLTGNTDTQYF. The CDR3 DNA is TGTGCCAGCAAATTTGGATTGACAGGGAACACAGATACGCAGTATTTT.

The CDR3 loop reads CAWEQGARNSPLHF. In nucleotides, the CDR3 is TGTGCCTGGGAACAGGGGGCTCGTAATTCACCCCTCCACTTT. V is TRBV30 and J is TRBJ1-6; 9 bases agree with TRBD1. CDR1 and CDR2 (germline): GTSNPN, SVGIG (reference sequence). The V gene end was trimmed by 5 bases and the J gene end by 6 bases; junction bases not matched to a gene: 5. The CDR3 extends over 14 amino acids.

This chain connects TRBV29-1 to TRBJ2-7; 8 positions match TRBD2. V gave up 4 bases and J gave up 6 bases; unmatched junction bases: 8. The length of the CDR3 is 13 residues. CDR1 is SQVTM and CDR2 is ANQGSEA in the germline V gene. The CDR3 loop is CSVVGGVVAEQYF. As DNA, the CDR3 is TGCAGCGTTGTCGGGGGGGTGGTAGCCGAGCAGTACTTC.

The chain recombines TRBV6-5 with TRBJ1-5; 9 positions agree with TRBD1. V trimming: 4 bases; J trimming: 10 bases; junction bases outside the gene matches: 5. Germline assignment: CDR1 MNHEY and CDR2 SVGAGI. The CDR3 covers 13 residues. DNA for the CDR3: TGTGCCAGCAGTTCCCGGGACAGGGTCCCCCAGCATTTT. It translates to CASSSRDRVPQHF.

V gene TRBV2 combines with J gene TRBJ1-6; D remains unclear. Per the germline V gene, CDR1 is SNHLY and CDR2 is FYNNEI. Trimming took 5 bases from V and 6 from J, leaving 11 bases between them. CDR3 length: 14 residues. The CDR3 sequence is CASSTLAPNSPLHF. For the CDR3, the DNA is TGTGCCAGCAGTACTTTAGCCCCTAATTCACCCCTCCACTTT.

This CDR3 is CASSGRLLITGELFF. CDR3 bases: TGTGCCAGCAGCGGCCGACTTTTAATCACCGGGGAGCTGTTTTTT. The chain carries TRBV9 and TRBJ2-2; D gene ambiguous. The CDR3 is made up of 15 amino acids. Germline V gene data show CDR1 as SGDLS and CDR2 as YYNGEE. The V and J ends lost 3 bases and 4 bases respectively, with 13 bases between them.

This clone was detected only once. The J gene is TRBJ1-1, the V gene TRBV4-1; TRBD1 is a possible D gene (5 bases). Germline CDR1 is MGHRA and CDR2 is YSYEKL. Between the trimmed V and J ends, which lost 4 bases and 3 bases, there was a span of 15 bases. The CDR3 consists of 15 residues. The CDR3 loop is CASSPIGRADTEAFF. The CDR3 DNA reads TGCGCCAGCAGCCCTATCGGCAGGGCGGACACTGAAGCTTTCTTT.

Regarding this clone: The sample holds other DNA sequences that translate to the same CDR3. This chain uses TRBV19 with TRBJ1-1; D is perhaps TRBD1 (5 bases). Trimming took off 3 bases at V and 1 base at J, with 6 bases between the two ends. Germline-derived CDR1 and CDR2 are LNHDA and SQIVND (reference sequence). This CDR3 contains 13 residues. CDR3 DNA: TGTGCCAGTAGTATGGGGGGGAACACTGAAGCTTTCTTT. This gives the protein CASSMGGNTEAFF.

This clone came up once. The rearrangement links TRBV15 to TRBJ1-1; 7 bases fit TRBD1. Germline trimming cut 3 bases from V and 0 bases from J; bases unmatched to any gene: 4. This CDR3 has 15 residues. Germline CDR1 LNHNV, CDR2 YYDKDF (reference sequence). The CDR3 sequence is CATSRTGILNTEAFF. For the CDR3, the DNA is TGTGCCACCAGCAGGACAGGGATTTTGAACACTGAAGCTTTCTTT.

This chain connects TRBV6-5 to TRBJ2-1, with 8 bases identical to TRBD1. Germline V gene data show CDR1 as MNHEY and CDR2 as SVGAGI. After removal of 4 bases from V and 10 bases from J, the junction contained 9 bases not matched to a gene. The CDR3 loop spans 14 amino acids. The CDR3 DNA follows: TGTGCCAGCAGTTCCGGACAGGGAAAAAGGGAGCAGTTCTTC. It specifies CASSSGQGKREQFF.

This rearrangement joins TRBV28 to TRBJ2-5; TRBD2 aligns across 9 bases. The CDR3 runs to 16 residues. CDR1 is MDHEN and CDR2 is SYDVKM in the germline V gene. The J segment lost 1 base and the V segment lost 6 bases, leaving 9 bases of the junction unmatched. CDR3 coding DNA: TGTGCCAGCAGCGGTTTCCAGCGGGGGGCCCAAGAGACCCAGTACTTC. Encoded protein: CASSGFQRGAQETQYF.

V gene TRBV19 combines with J gene TRBJ1-6, with D unresolved. The V end lost 7 bases, the J end lost 9 bases, and 25 bases lay between the germline ends. The germline V gene has CDR1 LNHDA and CDR2 SQIVND (reference sequence). The CDR3 loop spans 17 amino acids. CDR3 amino acids: CASTPGIRGNLGSPLHF. CDR3 bases: TGTGCCAGTACTCCTGGGATCCGGGGTAATTTGGGTTCACCCCTCCACTTT.

The V gene is TRBV6-6, the J gene TRBJ2-5, with 7 bases lining up with TRBD2. Germline V gene sequence: CDR1 MNHNY, CDR2 SVGAGI (reference sequence). The J segment lost 5 bases and the V segment lost 3 bases, leaving 9 bases of the junction unmatched. This CDR3 is 15 amino acids long. The CDR3: CASSYNTYGGETQYF. The CDR3 DNA follows: TGTGCCAGCAGTTATAACACCTACGGGGGGGAGACCCAGTACTTC.

This clone was seen a handful of times. V and J are TRBV4-1 and TRBJ1-6; TRBD1 is a possible D gene (6 bases). The V gene's germline CDR1 is MGHRA and CDR2 YSYEKL. Trimming removed 4 bases at V and 6 bases at J, with 10 bases between. The CDR3 length is 14 residues. The CDR3 loop is CASSLARGNSPLHF. The CDR3 nucleotides read TGCGCCAGCAGCCTCGCCAGGGGTAATTCACCCCTCCACTTT.

The chain combines TRBV9 with TRBJ1-5, with 10 bases identical to TRBD1. This CDR3 is 15 amino acids long. Germline V gene sequence: CDR1 SGDLS, CDR2 YYNGEE. V gave up 4 bases and J gave up 4 bases; unmatched junction bases: 5. The CDR3 loop reads CASSLGQGWNQPQHF. In DNA form, the CDR3 reads TGTGCCAGCAGCCTGGGACAGGGGTGGAATCAGCCCCAGCATTTT. Using reference TRBV9 and TRBJ1-5 for the parts outside the CDR3, the full variable domain is DSGVTQTPKHLITATGQRVTLRCSPRSGDLSVYWYQQSLDQGLQFLIQYYNGEERAKGNILERFSAQQFPDLHSELNLSSLELGDSALYFCASSLGQGWNQPQHFGDGTRLSIL.

The rearrangement uses TRBV7-7 and TRBJ1-5, with 7 nucleotides matching TRBD1. Germline V gene lookup returns CDR1 SSHAT and CDR2 FNYEAQ (reference sequence). The CDR3 spans 15 residues. Trimming cost V 8 bases and J 5 bases; bases outside gene matches: 12. CDR3: CASLLHDRAHQPQHF. The CDR3 region has the DNA TGTGCCAGCTTACTCCATGACAGGGCACATCAGCCCCAGCATTTT.

The chain is built from TRBV18 and TRBJ2-3, with D possibly matching TRBD2 (6 bases). This CDR3 comprises 14 residues. The V end lost 3 bases, the J end lost 4 bases, and 11 bases lay between the germline ends. The germline CDR1 and CDR2 sequences are KGHSH and LQKENI. The CDR3 region is CASSPGDFADTQYF. The DNA for the CDR3 is TGTGCCAGCTCACCTGGGGACTTTGCAGATACGCAGTATTTT.

The chain has TRBV6-6 and TRBJ2-7; 7 positions agree with TRBD1. The V and J ends lost 4 bases and 11 bases, in that order; junction bases with no gene match: 14. Per germline, CDR1 MNHNY and CDR2 SVGAGI (reference sequence). CDR3 length equals 14 residues. The CDR3 sequence is CASSSDPTTGWKYV. The DNA of the CDR3 is TGTGCCAGCAGTTCCGACCCCACGACAGGGTGGAAGTACGTC.

A few counts support this clone. This rearrangement joins TRBV6-5 to TRBJ2-7; 7 bases fit TRBD1. The V and J ends lost 4 bases and 3 bases, in that order; junction bases with no gene match: 3. Looked up from germline, CDR1 is MNHEY and CDR2 is SVGAGI. CDR3 length equals 13 residues. The CDR3 loop is CASSSGGNYEQYV. CDR3 in DNA: TGTGCCAGCAGTTCAGGGGGTAACTACGAGCAGTACGTC.

The sample holds one count of this clone. The chain carries TRBV5-1 and TRBJ1-1, with D perhaps TRBD1 (6 bases). CDR1 and CDR2 (germline): SGHRS, YFSETQ. V lost 4 bases to trimming and J lost 1 base, with 11 bases between them. The CDR3 is made up of 14 amino acids. CDR3 DNA sequence: TGCGCCAGCAGCGATCAACAGGGGAACACTGAAGCTTTCTTT. It specifies CASSDQQGNTEAFF.

The chain employs TRBV28 and TRBJ1-3; D perhaps matches TRBD1 (5 bases). The CDR3 totals 15 residues. The V end was cut by 5 bases, the J end by 4 bases, with 15 bases between. The germline gives CDR1 MDHEN, CDR2 SYDVKM. The DNA for the CDR3 is TGTGCCAGCAGTCGGCAGGGTTATGGAGGAAACACCATATATTTT. Translating gives CASSRQGYGGNTIYF.

V is TRBV6-5 and J is TRBJ2-1; tentatively, D is TRBD1 (6 bases). CDR3 length: 13 residues. The germline V gene encodes CDR1 MNHEY and CDR2 SVGAGI. V shed 6 bases and J shed 6 bases, with 12 bases lying between them. CDR3 amino acids: CASSPGQFNEQFF. In DNA, the CDR3 is TGTGCCAGCAGCCCCGGACAGTTCAATGAGCAGTTCTTC.

V gene TRBV6-6 combines with J gene TRBJ1-2; 7 positions agree with TRBD1. Germline CDR1 is MNHNY and CDR2 is SVGAGI (reference sequence). Trimming at V came to 0 bases and at J to 7 bases, leaving 11 bases not matched to a gene. This CDR3 region has 16 residues. In DNA, the CDR3 is TGTGCCAGCAGTTACTCGAAGGCAGGGGGATGGAGTGGCTACACCTTC. This encodes CASSYSKAGGWSGYTF.

The V call is TRBV3-1 (or the pseudogene TRBV3-2), the J call TRBJ2-7; D uncertain. This CDR3 has 14 amino acids. CDR1 and CDR2 (germline): LGHDT, YNNKEL (reference sequence). V shed 5 bases and J shed 5 bases, with 16 bases lying between them. CDR3 sequence reads: CASSSDKYVDEQYF. The CDR3 DNA is TGTGCCAGCAGCTCAGACAAGTACGTGGACGAGCAGTACTTC.

This sequence joins TRBV18 and TRBJ1-1; no definite D call. V gave up 2 bases and J gave up 5 bases, with 12 bases separating them. Germline V CDR1 and CDR2: KGHSH, LQKENI. The CDR3 extends over 14 amino acids. The CDR3 DNA is TGTGCCAGCTCACCAATTCTCCGGGATACTGAAGCTTTCTTT. Translation gives CASSPILRDTEAFF.

This clone has just a few counts. The rearrangement joins TRBV11-3 to TRBJ2-5, with 9 nucleotides matching TRBD2. The CDR3 runs to 16 residues. V trimming: 0 bases; J trimming: 1 base; junction bases outside the gene matches: 3. The germline CDR1 and CDR2 sequences are SGHNT and YENEEA. The CDR3 DNA reads as TGTGCCAGCAGCTTAGAGGTAGCGGGGGTCCAAGAGACCCAGTACTTC. Translating it yields CASSLEVAGVQETQYF.